Below are 5 T cell receptor beta chains sequenced from a single sample in a study of technical replicates of blood from a few donors. Repertoires were generated with immunoSEQ multiplex PCR, while TCRdb's copy carries only in-frame clones and drops some. Among some 49,000 clones, about 93% were seen once, and the ten largest hold about 3.6%. The sample consisted of PBMCs. These receptors were obtained from a human donor in good health. Some clones in this sample may be carry-over from other donors' samples.

V and J are TRBV6-5 and TRBJ1-1, with 7 bases aligning to TRBD1. The J segment lost 4 bases and the V segment lost 6 bases, leaving 8 bases of the junction unmatched. CDR1 is MNHEY, CDR2 SVGAGI, per germline. There are 14 residues in the CDR3. DNA for the CDR3: TGTGCCAGCAGATCGACAGGGAAGGCCACTGAAGCTTTCTTT. Encoded protein: CASRSTGKATEAFF.

The chain uses TRBV5-1 and TRBJ2-1, with 9 bases matching TRBD2. CDR1 is SGHRS and CDR2 is YFSETQ in the germline V gene. V lost 6 bases to trimming and J lost 3 bases; unmatched junction nucleotides: 4. CDR3 length: 14 residues. The CDR3 DNA reads as TGCGCCAGCACAGCGGGAGGAGGCTACAATGAGCAGTTCTTC. Translation: CASTAGGGYNEQFF.

The chain carries TRBV19 and TRBJ1-2; D not resolved. The CDR3 loop spans 14 amino acids. Germline V lookup: CDR1 LNHDA, CDR2 SQIVND (reference sequence). Deletions cut 7 bases from V and 5 bases from J, with 17 bases between. The CDR3 spells CASNPLWPIYGYTF. The CDR3 nucleotides are TGTGCCAGTAACCCCCTCTGGCCAATATATGGCTACACCTTC.

This rearrangement joins TRBV15 to TRBJ2-1, with a possible D match to TRBD1 (6 bases). The CDR3 is 13 residues long. CDR1 and CDR2 from the germline V gene are LNHNV and YYDKDF (reference sequence). The V end lost 5 bases, the J end lost 7 bases, and 12 bases lay between the germline ends. CDR3: CATSPQGTNEQFF. CDR3 DNA sequence: TGTGCCACCAGCCCCCAGGGGACGAATGAGCAGTTCTTC.

This chain uses TRBV5-1 with TRBJ2-7; D ambiguous. Per germline, CDR1 SGHRS and CDR2 YFSETQ. The CDR3 length is 12 residues. V shed 7 bases and J shed 6 bases, with 14 bases lying between them. CDR3 sequence: CASGQTESEQYF. In DNA form, the CDR3 reads TGCGCCAGCGGCCAAACGGAGAGCGAGCAGTACTTC.